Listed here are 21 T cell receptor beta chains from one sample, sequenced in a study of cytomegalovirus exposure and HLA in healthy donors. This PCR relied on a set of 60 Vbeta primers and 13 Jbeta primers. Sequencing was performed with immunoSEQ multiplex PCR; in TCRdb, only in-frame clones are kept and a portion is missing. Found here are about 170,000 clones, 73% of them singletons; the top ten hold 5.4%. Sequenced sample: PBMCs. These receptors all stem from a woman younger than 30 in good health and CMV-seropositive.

The CDR3 sequence: CASSKLGRGIGNTIYF. For the CDR3, the DNA is TGTGCCAGCAGCAAACTCGGTCGGGGAATTGGAAACACCATATATTTT. This chain links TRBV21-1 with TRBJ1-3. TRBV21-1 is recorded as a pseudogene. The CDR3 spans 16 residues.

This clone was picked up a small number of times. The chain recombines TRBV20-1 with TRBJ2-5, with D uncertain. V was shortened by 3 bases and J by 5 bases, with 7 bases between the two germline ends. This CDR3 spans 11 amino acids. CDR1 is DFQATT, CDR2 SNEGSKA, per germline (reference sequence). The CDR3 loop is CSASLMETQYF. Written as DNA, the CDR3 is TGCAGTGCTAGCTTAATGGAGACCCAGTACTTC.

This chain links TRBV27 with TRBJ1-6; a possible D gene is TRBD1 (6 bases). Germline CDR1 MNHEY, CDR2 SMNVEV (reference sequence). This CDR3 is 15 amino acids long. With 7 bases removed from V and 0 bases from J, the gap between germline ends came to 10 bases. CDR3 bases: TGTGCCAGCATCGACAGGCACTCCTATAATTCACCCCTCCACTTT. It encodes CASIDRHSYNSPLHF.

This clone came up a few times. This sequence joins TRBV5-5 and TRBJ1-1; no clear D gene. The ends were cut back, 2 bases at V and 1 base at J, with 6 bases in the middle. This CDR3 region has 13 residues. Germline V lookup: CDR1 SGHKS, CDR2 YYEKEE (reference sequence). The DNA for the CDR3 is TGTGCCAGCAGCTTCGCGGGGAACACTGAAGCTTTCTTT. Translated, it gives CASSFAGNTEAFF.

CDR3 nucleotides: TGTGCCAGCAGTCTACGACAGGGTCCTAGCACAGATACGCAGTATTTT. Translated, it gives CASSLRQGPSTDTQYF. The rearrangement joins TRBV27 to TRBJ2-3; 7 nucleotides match TRBD1. Germline-derived CDR1 and CDR2 are MNHEY and SMNVEV (reference sequence). The CDR3 has 16 residues. The V gene end was trimmed by 5 bases and the J gene end by 0 bases; junction bases not matched to a gene: 8.

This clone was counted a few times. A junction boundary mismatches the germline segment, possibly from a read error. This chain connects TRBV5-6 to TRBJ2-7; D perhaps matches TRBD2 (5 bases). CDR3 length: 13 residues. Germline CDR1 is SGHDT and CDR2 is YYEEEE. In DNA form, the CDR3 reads TGTGCCAGCAGCTTGGCGGGGTTACTCTTGGAAGGCTTC. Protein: CASSLAGLLLEGF.

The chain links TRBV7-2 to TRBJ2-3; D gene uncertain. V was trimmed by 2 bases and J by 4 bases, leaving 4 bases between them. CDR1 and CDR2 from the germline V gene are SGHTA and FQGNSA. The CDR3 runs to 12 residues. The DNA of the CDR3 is TGTGCCAGCAGCTTATCTTCAGATACGCAGTATTTT. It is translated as CASSLSSDTQYF.

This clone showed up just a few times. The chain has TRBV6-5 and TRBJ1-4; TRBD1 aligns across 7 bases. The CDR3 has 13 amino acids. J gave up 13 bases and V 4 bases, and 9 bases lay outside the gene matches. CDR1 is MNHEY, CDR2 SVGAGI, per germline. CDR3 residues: CASSSGDSGGLFF. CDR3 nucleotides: TGTGCCAGCAGTTCCGGGGACAGCGGGGGACTGTTTTTT.

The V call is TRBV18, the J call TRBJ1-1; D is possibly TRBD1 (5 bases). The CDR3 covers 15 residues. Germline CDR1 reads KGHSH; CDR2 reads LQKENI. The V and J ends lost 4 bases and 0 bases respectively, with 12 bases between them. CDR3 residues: CASSQGGTLNTEAFF. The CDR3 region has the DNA TGTGCCAGCTCACAGGGAGGGACTTTGAACACTGAAGCTTTCTTT.

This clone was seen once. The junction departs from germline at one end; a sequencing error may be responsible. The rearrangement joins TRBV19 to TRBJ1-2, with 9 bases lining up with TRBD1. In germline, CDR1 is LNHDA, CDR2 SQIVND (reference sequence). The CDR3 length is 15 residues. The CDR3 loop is CASSVLPGQGNGCTF. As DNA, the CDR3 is TGTGCCAGTAGCGTTCTACCGGGACAGGGAAATGGCTGCACCTTC.

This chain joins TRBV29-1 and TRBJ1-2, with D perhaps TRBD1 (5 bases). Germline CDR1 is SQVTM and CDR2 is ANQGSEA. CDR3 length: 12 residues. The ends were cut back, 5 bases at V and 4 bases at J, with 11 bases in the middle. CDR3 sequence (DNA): TGCAGCGTTCCGCCAACAGGCTATGGCTACACCTTC. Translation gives CSVPPTGYGYTF.

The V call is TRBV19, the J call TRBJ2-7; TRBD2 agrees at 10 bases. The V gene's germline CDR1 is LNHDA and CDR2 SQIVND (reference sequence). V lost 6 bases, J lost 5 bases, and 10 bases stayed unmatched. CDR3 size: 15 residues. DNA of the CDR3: TGTGCCAGTAGATCCAGGACTAGCGGCGCCAACGAGCAGTACTTC. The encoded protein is CASRSRTSGANEQYF.

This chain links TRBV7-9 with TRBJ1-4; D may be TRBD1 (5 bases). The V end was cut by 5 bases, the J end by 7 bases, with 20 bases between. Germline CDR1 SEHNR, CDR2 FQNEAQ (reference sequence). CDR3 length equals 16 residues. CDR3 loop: CASSPLIGTGGEKLFF. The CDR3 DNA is TGTGCCAGCAGCCCCCTAATCGGGACCGGGGGTGAAAAACTGTTTTTT.

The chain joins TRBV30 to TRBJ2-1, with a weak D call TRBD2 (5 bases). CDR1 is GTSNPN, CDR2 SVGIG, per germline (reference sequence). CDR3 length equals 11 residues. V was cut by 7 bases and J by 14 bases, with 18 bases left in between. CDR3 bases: TGTGCCTCCTTCCGGGGTTTTCGGGAGTTCTTC. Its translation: CASFRGFREFF.

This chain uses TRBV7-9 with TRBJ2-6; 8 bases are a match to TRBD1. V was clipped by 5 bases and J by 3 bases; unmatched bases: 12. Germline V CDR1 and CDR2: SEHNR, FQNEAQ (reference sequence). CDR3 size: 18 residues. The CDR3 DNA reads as TGTGCCAGCAGCCCCTCGTCCGGACAGGGATTTGGGGCCAACGTCCTGACTTTC. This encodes CASSPSSGQGFGANVLTF.

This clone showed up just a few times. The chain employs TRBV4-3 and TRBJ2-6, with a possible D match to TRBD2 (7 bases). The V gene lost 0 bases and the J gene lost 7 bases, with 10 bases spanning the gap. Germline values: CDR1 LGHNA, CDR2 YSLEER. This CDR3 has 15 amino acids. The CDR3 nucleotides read TGCGCCAGCAGCCAAGATGGGGGGGCTGCCAACGTCCTGACTTTC. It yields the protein CASSQDGGAANVLTF.

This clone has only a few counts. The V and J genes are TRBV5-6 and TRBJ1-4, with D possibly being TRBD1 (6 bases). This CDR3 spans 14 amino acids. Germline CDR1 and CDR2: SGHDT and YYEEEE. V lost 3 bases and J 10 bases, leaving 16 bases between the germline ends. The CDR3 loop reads CASSYWGRMGKLFF. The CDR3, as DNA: TGTGCCAGCAGCTACTGGGGGCGTATGGGAAAACTGTTTTTT.

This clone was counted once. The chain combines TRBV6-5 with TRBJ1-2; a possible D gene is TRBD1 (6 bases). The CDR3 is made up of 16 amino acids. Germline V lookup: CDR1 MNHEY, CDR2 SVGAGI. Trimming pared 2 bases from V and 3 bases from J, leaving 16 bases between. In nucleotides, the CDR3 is TGTGCCAGCAGTTACACTTACAGGGTCAGGGACTATGGCTACACCTTC. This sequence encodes CASSYTYRVRDYGYTF.

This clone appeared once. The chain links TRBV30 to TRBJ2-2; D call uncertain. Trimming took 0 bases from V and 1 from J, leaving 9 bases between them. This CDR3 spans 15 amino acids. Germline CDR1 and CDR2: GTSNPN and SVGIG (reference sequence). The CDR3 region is CAWSVATVNTGELFF. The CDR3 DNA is TGTGCCTGGAGTGTAGCGACGGTGAACACCGGGGAGCTGTTTTTT.

The CDR3 DNA is TGTGCCAGCAGCGACGTGGCAGGGGCGCACACCGGGGAGCTGTTTTTT. This codes for CASSDVAGAHTGELFF. The rearrangement links TRBV7-3 to TRBJ2-2, with a weak D call TRBD1 (6 bases). V lost 5 bases, J lost 3 bases, and 16 bases lay in between. The CDR3 extends over 16 amino acids. Germline CDR1 and CDR2: SGHTA and FQGTGA. The full variable domain, completed using reference TRBV7-3 and TRBJ2-2, is GAGVSQTPSNKVTEKGKYVELRCDPISGHTALYWYRQSLGQGPEFLIYFQGTGAADDSGLPNDRFFAVRPEGSVSTLKIQRTERGDSAVYLCASSDVAGAHTGELFFGEGSRLTVL.

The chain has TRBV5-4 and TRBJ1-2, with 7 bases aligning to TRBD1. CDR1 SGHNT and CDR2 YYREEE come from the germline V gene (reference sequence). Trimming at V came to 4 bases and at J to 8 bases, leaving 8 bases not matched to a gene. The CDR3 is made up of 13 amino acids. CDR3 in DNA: TGTGCCAGCAGCAATCCAGGGGGTCGGGGCTACACCTTC. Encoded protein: CASSNPGGRGYTF. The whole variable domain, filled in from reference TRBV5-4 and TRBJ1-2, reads ETGVTQSPTHLIKTRGQQVTLRCSSQSGHNTVSWYQQALGQGPQFIFQYYREEENGRGNFPPRFSGLQFPNYSSELNVNALELDDSALYLCASSNPGGRGYTFGSGTRLTVV.